This T cell receptor beta chain was sequenced in a study of shared clonotypes between healthy human individuals. CD8 cells regarded as naive lacked CD45RO, were positively chosen for CCR7, and omitted terminally differentiated effector memory CD45RA+ cells. The V gene's germline CDR1 is MDHEN and CDR2 SYDVKM. Trimming shortened V by 6 bases and J by 7 bases, and 10 bases separated the two germline ends. The CDR3 sequence is 12 residues long. Study findings and constraints: Relative to clonotypes present in all four donors, those not shared had lower generation probabilities.

On this clone: Its antigen is currently unknown.

Clones were read by immunoSEQ multiplex PCR, and TCRdb kept only the in-frame ones, dropping some. Among roughly 2 million clones listed, about 95% were seen once. The sequenced material came from naive CD8+ T cells sorted from blood. The clonotype was recovered from a man between 18 and 35 years old in good health. The chain is built from TRBV28 and TRBJ1-3; no definite D call. The CDR3 coding sequence is TGTGCCAGCAGCTTAGACGCGAACACCATATATTTT. This translates into CASSLDANTIYF.